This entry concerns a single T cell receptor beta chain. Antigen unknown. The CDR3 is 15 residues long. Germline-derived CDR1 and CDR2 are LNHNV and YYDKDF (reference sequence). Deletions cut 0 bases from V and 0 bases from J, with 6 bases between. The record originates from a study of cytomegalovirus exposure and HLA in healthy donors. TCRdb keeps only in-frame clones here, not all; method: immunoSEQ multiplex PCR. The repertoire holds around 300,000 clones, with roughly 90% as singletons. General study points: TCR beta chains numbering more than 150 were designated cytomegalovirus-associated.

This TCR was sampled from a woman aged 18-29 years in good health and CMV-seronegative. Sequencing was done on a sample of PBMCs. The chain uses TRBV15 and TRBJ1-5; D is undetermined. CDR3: CATSRDPYSNQPQHF. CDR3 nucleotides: TGTGCCACCAGCAGAGATCCCTATAGCAATCAGCCCCAGCATTTT.